Listed here is a single T cell receptor beta chain. This clonotype was observed once. Its specific antigen is unknown. No base-level quality is on record; no much larger clone is a single base apart. The data were taken from a study of T-cell reconstitution after alpha-beta-depleted transplantation in children (dated by TCRdb to the mid-2010s). Study-wide context: The study quantitatively tracked T-cell immune reconstitution after TCRalphabeta/CD19-depleted allogeneic hematopoietic cell transplantation in children using TCR repertoire profiling.

Study-wide conclusions, independent of this receptor: Apparently early alphabetaT-cell count recovery about two months after transplant reportedly relied on only several hundred rapidly expanded clones derived from non-depleted graft cells. Over the following months the frequencies of hyperexpanded clones went down, and after one year T-cell counts and TCRbeta diversity were mostly credited to newly produced T cells. In some patients, high TCRbeta diversity at day 60 was attributed to recipient T cells and intrathymic progenitors that had survived conditioning.

The library was built by means of PCR. TCRdb shows the sequencer as Illumina HiSeq 2500. Molecular barcoding was employed in the preparation of TCR libraries, with unique molecular identifiers being used to normalize TCRbeta repertoire quantification. TCRdb's own reprocessing of the public reads used fastp at Q25 and MiXCR and kept productive beta chains. Duplicate CDR3 protein sequences are folded into a single record with the most common DNA and genes. The sample includes roughly 570,000 distinct CDR3 sequences, with around 27% observed a single time. 30% to 45% of the sample is held by the ten biggest clonotypes. For this chain, trimming is 6 bases at the V end and 5 bases at the J end, and the number of junction bases without a gene match is 13. Reading from cysteine to phenylalanine, the CDR3 counts 17 amino acids. CDR3 DNA only is kept here, 51 bases in frame from base 1. Per the germline V gene (reference sequence), MNHEY is the CDR1 and SMNVEV is the CDR2.

This specimen's treatment or condition label, interpreted: allogeneic hematopoietic cell transplantation with graft depleted of TCRalphabeta T cells and CD19 B cells. Transplant recipients were children who received TCRalphabeta/CD19-depleted allogeneic hematopoietic cell grafts. The specimen was PBMCs, collected before TCRalphabeta/CD19-depleted stem cell transplant. Recombination linked TRBV27 to TRBJ2-3, with TRBD2 identical over 11 junction bases. This clonotype originated in a boy in the first two years of life with Wiskott-Aldrich syndrome, due to receive a stem cell transplant. The CDR3 protein: CASSAISLAGAGDTQYF. The DNA reads as follows: TGTGCCAGCAGCGCCATTTCACTAGCGGGAGCGGGAGATACGCAGTATTTT.